This T cell receptor (beta chain) was sequenced for a study of beta chain features in type 1 diabetes. General study findings and limits: Within patients, naive, central memory and Treg TCRB repertoires seemed more similar than within healthy donors. Shorter TCRB CDR3s, moderately but significantly so, marked every one of the four CD4+ subsets in Type 1 diabetes patients.

The investigators reverse transcribed all of the isolated RNA, so they sequenced expressed TCRB transcripts. Approximately 3.6 million reads were obtained on average from naive, central memory and regulatory T cell samples. TCRdb keeps only in-frame clones here, not all; method: immunoSEQ multiplex PCR. The table has around 180,000 clones, roughly 8% seen once; the top ten hold approximately 0.87%. In total, each donor contributed a single heparinised blood draw that averaged around 120 mL. This clone showed up many times. Its antigen remains unknown. The germline V gene encodes CDR1 SQVTM and CDR2 ANQGSEA. V gave up 4 bases and J gave up 3 bases; unmatched junction bases: 5. CDR3 length: 13 amino acids.

Specimen: central memory CD4+ T cells from blood. The receptor was isolated from a woman in her thirties or forties with type 1 diabetes. The J gene is TRBJ1-1, the V gene TRBV29-1; 7 nucleotides align to TRBD1. The CDR3 is CSVGHRGYTEAFF. The CDR3 region has the DNA TGCAGCGTTGGACACAGGGGATACACTGAAGCTTTCTTT.